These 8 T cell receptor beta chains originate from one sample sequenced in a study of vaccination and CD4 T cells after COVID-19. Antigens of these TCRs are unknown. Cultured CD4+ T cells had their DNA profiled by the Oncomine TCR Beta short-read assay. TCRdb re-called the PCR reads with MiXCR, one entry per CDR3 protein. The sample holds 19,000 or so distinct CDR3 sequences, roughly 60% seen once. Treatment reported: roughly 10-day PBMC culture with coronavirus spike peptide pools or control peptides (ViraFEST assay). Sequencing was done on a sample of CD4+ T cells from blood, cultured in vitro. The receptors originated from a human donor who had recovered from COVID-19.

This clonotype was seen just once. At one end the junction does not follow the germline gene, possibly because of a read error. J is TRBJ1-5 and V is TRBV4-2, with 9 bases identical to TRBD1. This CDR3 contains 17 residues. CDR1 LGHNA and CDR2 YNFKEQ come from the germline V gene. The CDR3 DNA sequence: TGTGCCAGCAGCCAAGATATAATGGACAGGGGCAACCAGCCCCAGCATTTT. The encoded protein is CASSQDIMDRGNQPQHF.

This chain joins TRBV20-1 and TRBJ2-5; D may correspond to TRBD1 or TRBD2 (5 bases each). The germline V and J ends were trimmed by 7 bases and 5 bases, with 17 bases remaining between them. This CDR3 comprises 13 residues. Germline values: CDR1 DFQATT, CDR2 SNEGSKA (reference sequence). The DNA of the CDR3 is TGCAGTGTAGATCCCCTGGGGACGGAGACCCAGTACTTC. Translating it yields CSVDPLGTETQYF.

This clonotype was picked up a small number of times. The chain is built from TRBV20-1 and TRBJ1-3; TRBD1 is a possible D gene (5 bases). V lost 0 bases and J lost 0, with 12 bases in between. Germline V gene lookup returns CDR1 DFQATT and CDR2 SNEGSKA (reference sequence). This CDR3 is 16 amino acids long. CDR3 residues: CSARERDRNSGNTIYF. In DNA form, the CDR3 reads TGCAGTGCTAGAGAAAGGGACCGTAACTCTGGAAACACCATATATTTT.

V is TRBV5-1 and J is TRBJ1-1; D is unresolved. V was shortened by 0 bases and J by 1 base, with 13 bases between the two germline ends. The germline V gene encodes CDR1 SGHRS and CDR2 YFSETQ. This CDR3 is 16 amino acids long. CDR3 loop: CASSLGFGRRNTEAFF. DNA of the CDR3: TGCGCCAGCAGCTTGGGATTCGGACGGAGGAACACTGAAGCTTTCTTT.

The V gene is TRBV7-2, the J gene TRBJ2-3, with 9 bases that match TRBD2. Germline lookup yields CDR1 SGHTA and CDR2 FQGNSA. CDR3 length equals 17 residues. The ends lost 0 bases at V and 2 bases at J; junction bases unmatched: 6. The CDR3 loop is CASSLARSSGDTDTQYF. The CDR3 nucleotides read TGTGCCAGCAGCTTAGCGCGGTCTAGCGGGGACACAGATACGCAGTATTTT.

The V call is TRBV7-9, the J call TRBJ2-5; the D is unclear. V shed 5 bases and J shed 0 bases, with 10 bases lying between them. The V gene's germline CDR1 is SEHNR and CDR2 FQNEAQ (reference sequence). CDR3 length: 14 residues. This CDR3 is CASSPLRYQETQYF. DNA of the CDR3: TGTGCCAGCAGCCCACTCCGATACCAAGAGACCCAGTACTTC.

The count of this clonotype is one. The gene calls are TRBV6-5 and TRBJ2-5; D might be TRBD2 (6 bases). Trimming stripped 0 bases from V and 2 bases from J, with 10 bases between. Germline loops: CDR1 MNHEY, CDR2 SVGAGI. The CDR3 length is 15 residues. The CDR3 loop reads CASSYSWAGQETQYF. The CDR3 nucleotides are TGTGCCAGCAGTTACTCTTGGGCGGGACAAGAGACCCAGTACTTC.

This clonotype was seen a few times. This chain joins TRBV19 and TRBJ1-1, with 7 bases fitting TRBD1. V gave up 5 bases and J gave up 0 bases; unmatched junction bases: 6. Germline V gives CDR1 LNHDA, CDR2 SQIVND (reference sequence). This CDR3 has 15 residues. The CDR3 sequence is CASSVKGALNTEAFF. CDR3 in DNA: TGTGCCAGTAGTGTAAAGGGGGCATTGAACACTGAAGCTTTCTTT.